This passage covers 9 T cell receptor beta chains from one sample sequenced in a study of T cells in Graves' hyperthyroidism and ophthalmopathy. Amplification yielded TCR beta CDR3 regions, with RNA transcripts as the source. Initially, a first-round RT-PCR of the TCR CDR3 employed the HTBI primer set. TCRdb itself ran the multiplex PCR reads through MiXCR, one entry per CDR3 protein. The sample holds under 350,000 distinct CDR3 sequences, about 13% seen once. The sequenced material came from blood. The receptors here all came from a middle-aged woman with Graves' hyperthyroidism.

Notes on this clonotype: This is likely a read error, given that the CDR3 carries no conserved phenylalanine or tryptophan at its end. The chain uses TRBV5-1 and TRBJ2-1, with D perhaps matching TRBD2 (5 bases). CDR3 length: 15 amino acids. Per germline, CDR1 SGHRS and CDR2 YFSETQ. The CDR3 DNA is TGCGCCAGCAGCTTGGCGGGGAACAGCTACAATGGGCAGTTCGTC. Residues: CASSLAGNSYNGQFV.

This clonotype appeared many times. The CDR3 sequence: CASSLGRGRTGEQFF. The CDR3 bases are TGTGCCAGCAGCTTAGGCCGCGGGAGGACGGGTGAGCAGTTCTTC. The chain couples TRBV13 to TRBJ2-1, with TRBD2 matching over 8 bases. This CDR3 has 15 residues. The V and J ends lost 0 bases and 9 bases, in that order; junction bases with no gene match: 7. CDR1 PRHDT and CDR2 FYEKMQ come from the germline V gene (reference sequence).

V is TRBV7-9 and J is TRBJ2-1; D call uncertain. The CDR3 totals 14 residues. Germline CDR1 and CDR2: SEHNR and FQNEAQ (reference sequence). V was clipped by 2 bases and J by 4 bases, with 9 bases between them. DNA for the CDR3: TGTGCCAGCAGCTTACTTTCCAGTTACAATGAGCAGTTCTTC. This encodes CASSLLSSYNEQFF.

This clonotype was counted a few times. This sequence joins TRBV18 and TRBJ1-2, with no clear D. The CDR3 spans 14 residues. The V gene's germline CDR1 is KGHSH and CDR2 LQKENI. Trimming left V 2 bases short and J 6 bases short, with 13 bases between. The CDR3 DNA follows: TGTGCCAGCTCACCATTATCCAGGCCAGATGGCTACACCTTC. As protein: CASSPLSRPDGYTF.

The V call is TRBV4-1, the J call TRBJ2-7; D not certain. From germline, CDR1 is MGHRA and CDR2 YSYEKL. Between the trimmed V and J ends, which lost 0 bases and 0 bases, there was a span of 6 bases. This CDR3 has 14 amino acids. The CDR3 DNA follows: TGCGCCAGCAGCCAAGACCGATCCTCCTACGAGCAGTACTTC. It encodes CASSQDRSSYEQYF.

A few counts support this clonotype. V gene TRBV20-1 combines with J gene TRBJ2-2, with 9 bases lining up with TRBD2. Germline loops: CDR1 DFQATT, CDR2 SNEGSKA (reference sequence). The J segment lost 1 base and the V segment lost 2 bases, leaving 5 bases of the junction unmatched. This CDR3 region has 16 residues. The CDR3 here is CSARLQAGGNTGELFF. CDR3 bases: TGCAGTGCTAGACTCCAAGCGGGAGGGAACACCGGGGAGCTGTTTTTT.

This clonotype has ten or more counts. V and J are TRBV12-3 or TRBV12-4 and TRBJ1-3; perhaps TRBD1 as D (6 bases). The CDR3 runs 15 residues. Trimming shortened V by 8 bases and J by 0 bases, and 14 bases separated the two germline ends. The CDR3 protein is CASATGLFSGNTIYF. CDR3 nucleotides: TGTGCCAGCGCGACAGGCCTTTTCTCTGGAAACACCATATATTTT.

This clonotype has at least ten counts. This chain joins TRBV7-8 and TRBJ1-5, with D uncertain. The germline gives CDR1 SGHVS, CDR2 FQNEAQ. The length of the CDR3 is 16 residues. V lost 1 base to trimming and J lost 3 bases, with 13 bases between them. The CDR3 DNA reads TGTGCCAGCAGCTTAGAGGTTCGGATACTCAATCAGCCCCAGCATTTT. It codes for CASSLEVRILNQPQHF.

There are a few counts of this clonotype. The V and J genes are TRBV12-3 or TRBV12-4 and TRBJ1-5; TRBD1 matches 7 bases. The CDR3 consists of 13 residues. Losses at the gene ends were 6 bases for V and 4 bases for J; bases not matched to a gene: 3. The CDR3 DNA reads TGTGCCAGCAGACAGACAGGGAATCAGCCCCAGCATTTT. It is translated as CASRQTGNQPQHF.